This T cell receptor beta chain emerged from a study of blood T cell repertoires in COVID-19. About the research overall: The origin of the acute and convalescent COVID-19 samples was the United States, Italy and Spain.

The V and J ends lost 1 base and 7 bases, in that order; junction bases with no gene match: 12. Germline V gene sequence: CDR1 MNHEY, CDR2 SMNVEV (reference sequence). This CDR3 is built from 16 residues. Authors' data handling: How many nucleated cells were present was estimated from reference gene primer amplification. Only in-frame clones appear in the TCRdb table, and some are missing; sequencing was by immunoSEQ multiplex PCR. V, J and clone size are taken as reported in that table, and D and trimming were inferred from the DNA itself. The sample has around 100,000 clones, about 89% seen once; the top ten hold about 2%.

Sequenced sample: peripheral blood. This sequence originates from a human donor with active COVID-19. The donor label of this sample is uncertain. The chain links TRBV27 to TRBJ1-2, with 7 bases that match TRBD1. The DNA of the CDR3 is TGTGCCAGCAGTTTATTACAGGGGTGGGGTTCTGGTGGCTACACCTTC. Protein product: CASSLLQGWGSGGYTF.